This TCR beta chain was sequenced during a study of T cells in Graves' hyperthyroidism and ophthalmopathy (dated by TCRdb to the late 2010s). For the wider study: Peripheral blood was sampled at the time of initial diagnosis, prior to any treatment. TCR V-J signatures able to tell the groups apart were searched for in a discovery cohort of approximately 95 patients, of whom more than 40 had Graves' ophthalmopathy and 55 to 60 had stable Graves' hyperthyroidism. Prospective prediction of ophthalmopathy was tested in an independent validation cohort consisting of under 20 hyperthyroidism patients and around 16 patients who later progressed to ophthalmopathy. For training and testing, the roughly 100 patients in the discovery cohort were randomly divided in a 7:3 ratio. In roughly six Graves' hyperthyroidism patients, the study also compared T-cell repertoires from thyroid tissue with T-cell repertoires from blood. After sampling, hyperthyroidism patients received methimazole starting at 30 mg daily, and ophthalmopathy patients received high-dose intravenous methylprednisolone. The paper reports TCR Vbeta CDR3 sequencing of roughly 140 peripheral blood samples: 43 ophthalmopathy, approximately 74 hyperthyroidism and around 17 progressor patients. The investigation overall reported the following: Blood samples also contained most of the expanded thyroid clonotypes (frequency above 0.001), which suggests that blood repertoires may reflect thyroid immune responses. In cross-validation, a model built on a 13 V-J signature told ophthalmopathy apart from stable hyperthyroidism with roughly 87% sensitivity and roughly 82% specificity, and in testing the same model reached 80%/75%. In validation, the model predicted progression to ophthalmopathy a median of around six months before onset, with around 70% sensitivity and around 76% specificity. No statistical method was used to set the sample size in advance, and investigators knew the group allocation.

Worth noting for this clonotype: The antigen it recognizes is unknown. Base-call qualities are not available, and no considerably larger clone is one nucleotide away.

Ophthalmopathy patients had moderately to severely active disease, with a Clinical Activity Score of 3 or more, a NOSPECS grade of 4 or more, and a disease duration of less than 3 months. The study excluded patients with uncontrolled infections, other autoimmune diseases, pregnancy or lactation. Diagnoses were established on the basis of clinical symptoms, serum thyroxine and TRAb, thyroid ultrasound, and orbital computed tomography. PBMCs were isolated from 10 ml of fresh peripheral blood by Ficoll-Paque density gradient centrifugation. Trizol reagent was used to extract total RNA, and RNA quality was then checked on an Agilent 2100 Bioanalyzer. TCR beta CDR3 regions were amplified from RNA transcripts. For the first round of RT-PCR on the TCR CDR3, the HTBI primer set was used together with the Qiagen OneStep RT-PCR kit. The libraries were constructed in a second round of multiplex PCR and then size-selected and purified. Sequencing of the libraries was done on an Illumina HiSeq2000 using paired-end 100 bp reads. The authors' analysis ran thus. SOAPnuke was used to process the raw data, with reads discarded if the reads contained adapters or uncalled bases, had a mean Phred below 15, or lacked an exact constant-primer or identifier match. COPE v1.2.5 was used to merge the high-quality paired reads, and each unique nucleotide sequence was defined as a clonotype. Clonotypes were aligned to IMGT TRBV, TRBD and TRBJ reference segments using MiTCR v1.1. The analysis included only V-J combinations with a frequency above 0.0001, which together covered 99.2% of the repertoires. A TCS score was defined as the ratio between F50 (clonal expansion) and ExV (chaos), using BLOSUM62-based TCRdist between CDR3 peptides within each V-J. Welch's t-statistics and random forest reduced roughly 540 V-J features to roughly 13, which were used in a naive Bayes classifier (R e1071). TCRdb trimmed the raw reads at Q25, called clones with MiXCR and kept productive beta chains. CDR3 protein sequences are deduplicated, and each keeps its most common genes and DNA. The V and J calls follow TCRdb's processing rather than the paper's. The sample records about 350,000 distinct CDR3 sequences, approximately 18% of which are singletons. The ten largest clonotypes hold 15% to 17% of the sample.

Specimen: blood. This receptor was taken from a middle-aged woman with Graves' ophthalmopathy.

Read as DNA, the sequence is TGTGCTAGTGCTCCAGGCGAGACCTACGAGCAGTACTTC. Translated, this gives CASAPGETYEQYF. The rearrangement combines TRBV12-5 with TRBJ2-7, with no D gene named confidently. Reading the germline V gene gives CDR1 LGHNT and CDR2 FRNRAP. Trimming takes 7 bases from V and 2 bases from J, and the germline ends sit 12 bases apart. The CDR3 sequence holds 13 residues, the cysteine and phenylalanine included. Of the read, only the CDR3 DNA is kept; its 39 bases are in frame from base 1.